This is a list of T cell receptor beta chains from one sample in a study of blood T cells in healthy people across ages. TCRdb re-derived calls from the 5' RACE reads in MiXCR, one entry per CDR3 protein. The table lists approximately 1.5 million distinct CDR3 sequences, around 35% of them singletons. Sequenced sample: blood. The receptors originated from a woman aged 25 to 45 in good health. CDR3s include the opening cysteine and the closing phenylalanine or tryptophan. The order of the fields is V gene, CDR3 protein.

>TRBV4-1
CASSQGGGQGYEQYF
>TRBV20-1
CSPQGWGTEAFF
>TRBV7-2
CASSPASGITDTQYF
>TRBV20-1
CSAHARTSGRMADTQYF
>TRBV20-1
CSARDPSSGDTQYF
>TRBV20-1
CSARSLTGQGTDMQYF
>TRBV3-1
CASSQVGSIVYEQYF
>TRBV15
CATSRAPAGGQETQYF
>TRBV28
CASSAQLVVGQRETQYF
>TRBV4-1
CASPGGTGISPLHF
>TRBV10-1
CASSNTGKGYTF